A single sample is the source of the 19 T cell receptor beta chains below, sequenced in a study of T cells in Graves' hyperthyroidism and ophthalmopathy. Authors of the study amplified TCR beta CDR3 regions from RNA transcripts. First-round RT-PCR targeting the TCR CDR3 was performed with the HTBI primer set. TCRdb recomputed calls from the multiplex PCR reads with MiXCR, one row per CDR3 protein. The sample yields about 380,000 distinct CDR3 sequences, approximately 12% seen once. Sequencing used blood. The origin of the receptors is a man aged 25-45 years with Graves' hyperthyroidism that later progressed to Graves' ophthalmopathy.

This clonotype was observed at least ten times. This chain uses TRBV28 with TRBJ2-1; 13 nucleotides align to TRBD2. This CDR3 has 16 residues. Germline values: CDR1 MDHEN, CDR2 SYDVKM. Trimming removed 3 bases from V and 9 bases from J; junction bases left unmatched: 8. This CDR3 is CASSFGRTSGGIEQFF. CDR3 DNA sequence: TGTGCCAGCAGTTTTGGGCGGACTAGCGGGGGTATTGAGCAGTTCTTC.

This clonotype was observed many times. The chain recombines TRBV5-1 with TRBJ1-1, with TRBD1 as a possible D gene (5 bases). V gave up 3 bases and J gave up 1 base, with 13 bases separating them. In germline, CDR1 is SGHRS, CDR2 YFSETQ. This CDR3 has 15 amino acids. The CDR3 loop is CASSSGDGGNTEAFF. The DNA for the CDR3 is TGCGCCAGCAGCTCCGGGGACGGAGGGAACACTGAAGCTTTCTTT.

This clonotype was detected many times. The chain carries TRBV3-1 and TRBJ2-5; no reliable D call. Between the trimmed V and J ends, which lost 9 bases and 2 bases, there was a span of 10 bases. CDR1 and CDR2 from the germline V gene are LGHDT and YNNKEL (reference sequence). The CDR3 loop spans 12 amino acids. The CDR3 DNA reads as TGTGCCAGAAGGGCCCCTCAAGAGACCCAGTACTTC. Translated, it gives CARRAPQETQYF.

A few counts support this clonotype. This rearrangement joins TRBV13 to TRBJ2-5; the D gene could be TRBD1 or TRBD2 (5 bases each). The CDR3 covers 14 residues. V lost 0 bases to trimming and J lost 4 bases, with 9 bases between them. Per germline, CDR1 PRHDT and CDR2 FYEKMQ (reference sequence). This CDR3 reads CASSLGGRGETQYF. The CDR3 DNA reads as TGTGCCAGCAGCTTAGGGGGACGGGGAGAGACCCAGTACTTC.

The CDR3 here is CASSGRQGGTEAFF. The CDR3 nucleotides are TGTGCCAGCAGTGGCCGACAGGGGGGCACTGAAGCTTTCTTT. This chain connects TRBV6-1 to TRBJ1-1; 9 nucleotides align to TRBD1. CDR3 length: 14 amino acids. Losses at the gene ends were 4 bases for V and 4 bases for J; bases not matched to a gene: 4. Germline lookup yields CDR1 MNHNS and CDR2 SASEGT.

This clonotype was recorded many times. The chain couples TRBV28 to TRBJ1-1; D call uncertain. With 5 bases removed from V and 7 bases from J, the gap between germline ends came to 11 bases. The length of the CDR3 is 12 residues. CDR1 MDHEN and CDR2 SYDVKM come from the germline V gene. CDR3 loop: CASSINLLEAFF. The CDR3 DNA reads TGTGCCAGCAGTATAAACTTACTTGAAGCTTTCTTT.

This clonotype was counted at least ten times. The chain couples TRBV29-1 to TRBJ2-5; 8 bases align to TRBD2. Germline CDR1 is SQVTM and CDR2 is ANQGSEA. The CDR3 is made up of 12 amino acids. The ends lost 4 bases at V and 5 bases at J; junction bases unmatched: 3. In DNA form, the CDR3 reads TGCAGCGTTGCGGGGGGGATGGAGACCCAGTACTTC. The encoded protein is CSVAGGMETQYF.

The rearrangement joins TRBV18 to TRBJ1-3, with D maybe TRBD1 (5 bases). Germline V gene data show CDR1 as KGHSH and CDR2 as LQKENI. This CDR3 is 17 amino acids long. Trimming took 3 bases from V and 0 from J, leaving 15 bases between them. The CDR3 spells CASSPRFTGISGNTIYF. For the CDR3, the DNA is TGTGCCAGCTCACCTCGATTCACAGGAATCTCTGGAAACACCATATATTTT.

In its sample, this clonotype was seen many times. V is TRBV20-1 and J is TRBJ1-2, with TRBD1 matching 12 bases. The CDR3 is made up of 13 amino acids. The V and J ends lost 6 bases and 7 bases, in that order; junction bases with no gene match: 6. Germline V lookup: CDR1 DFQATT, CDR2 SNEGSKA (reference sequence). The CDR3 DNA follows: TGCAGTGCAACGGGACAGGGGGCGTCTGGCTACACCTTC. As protein: CSATGQGASGYTF.

This clonotype has a count of ten or more. The V call is TRBV7-2, the J call TRBJ2-3; D might be TRBD2 (6 bases). There are 15 residues in the CDR3. V lost 5 bases to trimming and J lost 0 bases, with 12 bases between them. In germline, CDR1 is SGHTA, CDR2 FQGNSA. The CDR3 protein is CASSAGRSSTDTQYF. Here the CDR3 DNA reads TGTGCCAGCAGCGCGGGGAGATCTAGCACAGATACGCAGTATTTT.

In this sample, this clonotype turned up many times. The J gene is TRBJ1-5, the V gene TRBV12-5; TRBD1 is a possible D gene (6 bases). Trimming pared 3 bases from V and 2 bases from J, leaving 8 bases between. The CDR3 totals 14 residues. Germline V gives CDR1 LGHNT, CDR2 FRNRAP. Here the CDR3 reads CASGFGGRNQPQHF. The CDR3 bases are TGTGCTAGTGGTTTTGGGGGGCGCAATCAGCCCCAGCATTTT.

This clonotype has at least ten counts. CDR3 sequence (DNA): TGTGCCAGCAGTTTGTGGCAGAACAATGAGCAGTTCTTC. The encoded protein is CASSLWQNNEQFF. This rearrangement joins TRBV28 to TRBJ2-1; no reliable D call. The germline V gene encodes CDR1 MDHEN and CDR2 SYDVKM. CDR3 length: 13 amino acids. V shed 3 bases and J shed 5 bases, with 8 bases lying between them.

This clonotype was seen a handful of times. The chain joins TRBV6-1 to TRBJ1-6; D is ambiguous. This CDR3 has 15 residues. V lost 7 bases and J 3 bases, leaving 13 bases between the germline ends. CDR1 MNHNS and CDR2 SASEGT come from the germline V gene. In nucleotides, the CDR3 is TGTGCCAGCAAGGGAGAAGGGAGCTATAATTCACCCCTCCACTTT. It codes for CASKGEGSYNSPLHF.

This chain connects TRBV11-2 to TRBJ2-3; 14 nucleotides align to TRBD2. The junction had 3 bases not matched to a gene; V was cut back by 5 bases and J by 8 bases. This CDR3 region has 14 residues. The germline V gene encodes CDR1 SGHAT and CDR2 FQNNGV. This chain's CDR3 is CASSIGTSGGTQYF. The CDR3 bases are TGTGCCAGCAGCATTGGGACTAGCGGGGGTACGCAGTATTTT.

A few counts support this clonotype. The chain combines TRBV9 with TRBJ1-1; 7 bases line up with TRBD1. Germline V gene data show CDR1 as SGDLS and CDR2 as YYNGEE. The CDR3 totals 15 residues. V dropped 0 bases and J dropped 6; count of bases not matched to a gene: 8. The CDR3 here is CASSVVAGGLAEAFF. The CDR3 region has the DNA TGTGCCAGCAGCGTAGTGGCAGGGGGGCTGGCTGAAGCTTTCTTT.

This clonotype was counted many times. The CDR3 region has the DNA TGTGCCAGCAGCTCGCTTATTATGGAGGTAGAGTACACCTTC. Encoded protein: CASSSLIMEVEYTF. V and J are TRBV13 and TRBJ1-2; D remains ambiguous. Germline values: CDR1 PRHDT, CDR2 FYEKMQ (reference sequence). This CDR3 contains 14 residues. The ends were cut back, 4 bases at V and 11 bases at J, with 20 bases in the middle.

This clonotype occurred many times. V is TRBV13 and J is TRBJ1-1; no firm D call. From germline, CDR1 is PRHDT and CDR2 FYEKMQ (reference sequence). Trimming shortened V by 3 bases and J by 4 bases, and 15 bases separated the two germline ends. The CDR3 has 15 residues. The CDR3 bases are TGTGCCAGCAGCTTTTTAGTAAGGGTTGGCACTGAAGCTTTCTTT. Translation gives CASSFLVRVGTEAFF.

Ten or more counts support this clonotype. The chain is built from TRBV2 and TRBJ1-4; TRBD1 agrees at 7 bases. With 4 bases clipped from V and 5 bases from J, the junction kept 22 bases outside the gene matches. Germline V gene lookup returns CDR1 SNHLY and CDR2 FYNNEI. CDR3 length: 20 residues. CDR3 nucleotides: TGTGCCAGCAGTGTCCACCCCGACAGGGAGATCTGGGGGAGAAATGAAAAACTGTTTTTT. Translated: CASSVHPDREIWGRNEKLFF.

In its sample, this clonotype was seen a few times. The genes are TRBV3-1 and TRBJ2-3; D unclear. Germline V gene sequence: CDR1 LGHDT, CDR2 YNNKEL (reference sequence). The CDR3 is 14 residues long. The germline V and J ends were trimmed by 1 base and 0 bases, with 5 bases remaining between them. This chain's CDR3 is CASSQAPSTDTQYF. CDR3 coding DNA: TGTGCCAGCAGCCAAGCCCCGAGCACAGATACGCAGTATTTT.